This TCR beta chain was captured in a study of CD8 T cells in Susac syndrome. The authors reverse transcribed roughly 0.5 to 1 ug RNA with random hexamers. TCRdb reprocessed the immunoSEQ multiplex PCR reads with MiXCR, giving one entry per CDR3 protein. The sample has 350,000 to 550,000 distinct CDR3 sequences; more than 70% are singletons. TCR beta from blood CD8+ and CD4+ T cells was sequenced. The V and J ends lost 5 bases and 8 bases, in that order; junction bases with no gene match: 2. The CDR3 covers 10 residues. Germline CDR1 and CDR2: DFQATT and SNEGSKA (reference sequence). The V and J genes are TRBV20-1 and TRBJ1-2; 7 nucleotides align to TRBD1. The sequenced sample consisted of CD8+ T cells from PBMCs. This TCR was recovered from a human donor with multiple sclerosis. This chain's CDR3 is CSADRDGYTF. The CDR3, as DNA: TGCAGTGCTGACAGGGACGGCTACACCTTC.